These 2 T cell receptor beta chains share one sample of origin, sequenced in a study of post-analysis software for immune sequencing data. TCR beta libraries were prepared from cDNA with unique molecular identifiers. TCRdb processed the PCR reads anew with MiXCR; each CDR3 protein has one entry. The sample consists of fewer than 850,000 distinct CDR3 sequences, about 27% of them appearing once. Their antigens are not known. Points from the study as a whole: Compared with controls, patients had more of five TRBV segments, including TRBV5-6, TRBV5-1 and TRBV20-1.

Source material: blood. These receptors were taken from a girl between 10 and 17 years old with multiple sclerosis.

V gene TRBV10-3 combines with J gene TRBJ2-7; 9 nucleotides match TRBD1. After removal of 4 bases from V and 6 bases from J, the junction contained 4 bases not matched to a gene. The CDR3 sequence is 13 residues long. Looked up from germline, CDR1 is ENHRY and CDR2 is SYGVKD. CDR3 bases: TGTGCCATCAGTGGGGGACAGGGCGCCGAGCAGTACTTC. Translated, it gives CAISGGQGAEQYF.

With regard to this clonotype: A much more abundant neighbour one base away suggests this may be a read error. V and J are TRBV6-4 and TRBJ2-3; D is perhaps TRBD1 or TRBD2 (6 bases each). Germline V lookup: CDR1 MRHNA, CDR2 SNTAGT. The CDR3 has 13 residues. The CDR3 DNA follows: TGTGCCGGCAGGGGAGGTTGGGGCGATACGCAGTATTTT. Protein sequence: CAGRGGWGDTQYF.